This paragraph reports one T cell receptor beta chain. The antigen remains unidentified. The germline V gene encodes CDR1 SQVTM and CDR2 ANQGSEA. V was trimmed by 4 bases and J by 1 base, leaving 10 bases between them. The CDR3 sequence is 13 residues long. The sample's time point: after dendritic cell vaccination, including at tumor progression/relapse. Only patients with spare fresh-frozen tumor and over two years of follow-up were included. No glioblastoma patient carried an isocitrate dehydrogenase mutation. The data stem from a study of glioma-infiltrating T cells after dendritic cell vaccination. Study-level points and caveats: No direct clonality-survival link was found; a diverse polyclonal response may matter.

TCRdb's table, derived via immunoSEQ multiplex PCR, lists solely in-frame clones and lacks some. The sample lists more than 95,000 clones, around 80% seen once, with 5.4% in the top ten. This sequence originates from a human donor with glioblastoma. The V gene is TRBV29-1, the J gene TRBJ1-1; D perhaps matches TRBD1 (5 bases). The sample consisted of blood, taken after dendritic cell vaccination. CDR3: CSVADKANTEAFF. The CDR3, as DNA: TGCAGCGTTGCGGACAAAGCGAACACTGAAGCTTTCTTT.